This T cell receptor (beta chain) came from a study of blood T cells in healthy people across ages. Donation came from healthy Caucasian individuals in Russia who were aged roughly 6 to 95. Study findings and constraints: The donors' CMV status was not determined, possibly confounding changes in expanded clonotypes.

This clonotype was detected only a few times. Its antigen remains unknown. The second PCR ran roughly 7 to 11 cycles with a sample-barcoded 5' primer and J-beta primers. TCRdb re-called the 5' RACE reads through MiXCR, storing one row per CDR3 protein. The sample holds over 950,000 distinct CDR3 sequences, roughly 51% seen once. Trimming at V came to 10 bases and at J to 8 bases, leaving 6 bases not matched to a gene. The length of the CDR3 is 13 residues. Germline values: CDR1 MNHNY, CDR2 SVGAGI (reference sequence). This TCR was recovered from a woman aged 60-75 years in good health. The chain recombines TRBV6-6 with TRBJ2-1, with TRBD2 matching over 12 bases. The specimen was blood. The CDR3 bases are TGTGCCACCCTCCTAGCGGGAGGGGATGAGCAGTTCTTC. Protein product: CATLLAGGDEQFF.